The following is a T cell receptor beta chain sequence with its context. Its specific antigen is unknown. One base away there is no much larger clone; base qualities are not given. The sample's time point label, in plain terms: baseline pretreatment blood. The sample's treatment or condition label, decoded: 15 Gy SBRT to primary tumor, nephrectomy 4 weeks later. Serial peripheral blood from radiation-treated patients was sampled at baseline, 2 weeks and 4 weeks after SBRT to track tumor-enriched clonotypes. Renal cell carcinoma with clear cell pathology was present in all patients. The QIAamp DNA Blood Mini Kit (Qiagen) was used to prepare genomic DNA for TCR sequencing. Samples were included in the analyses only if all quality control checks were passed. This entry belongs to a study of radiation and T cells in renal cell carcinoma (dated by TCRdb to 2020 to 2022). About the investigation overall: The samples were obtained from a clinical trial, where primary renal cell carcinomas were treated with 15 Gy stereotactic body radiation therapy and then removed by nephrectomy 4 weeks afterward. A total of 50 to 60 samples underwent TCR beta sequencing, made up of approximately 26 tumors and about 27 peripheral blood samples. Across all 53 samples, under 5,000,000 unique CDR3 nucleotide sequences, encoding roughly 2,600,000 unique CDR3 amino acid sequences, were identified. The study at large found these results: Because pretreatment tumor biopsies were not available, the study could not determine whether clonotypes were already present within the tumor at baseline. Effects of radiation dose or scheduling on the TCR repertoire could not be addressed with the single-armed trial design. Top tumor clonotypes rose in blood from baseline to 2 weeks post-radiation, then contracted by 4 weeks, suggesting transient expansion of tumor-resident clones. Dynamics of the blood repertoire were not tracked past 4 weeks after treatment.

TCR beta libraries were generated from genomic DNA with the immunoSEQ kit, following the manufacturer's recommendations. Library preparation used a first multiplex PCR with proprietary primers, then a second PCR adding unique barcodes, with bead cleanups after each round. Each sample batch included a kit-provided positive control reaction and a negative control reaction. The final libraries were assessed on an Agilent 4200 TapeStation D1000 ScreenTape, pooled by volume, and quantified by qPCR. An Illumina NextSeq500 fitted with a MidOutput 150-cycle cartridge performed the sequencing, running 156 Read1 cycles and 15 Index1 cycles with the kit's custom primers. The pooled library was loaded at approximately 0.98 pM with about 21% PhiX control spiked in. Processing in the source paper ran as follows. Vendor-processed data were analyzed in R, with a clonotype defined as all T cells sharing the same CDR3 nucleotide sequence. For clone abundance analyses, frequencies were normalized to the 10,000 most abundant clones in each sample. Public T cell clones, which averaged fewer than five per sample, were removed prior to analysis. Tumor-enriched clonotypes and baseline blood-enriched clonotypes were defined as those with an abundance difference of at least 32-fold between compartments. Clonotypes expanded or contracted between blood time points were identified with a beta-binomial differential abundance model. Tumor-blood repertoire similarity was measured with the Baroni-Urbani and Buser coefficient, and group comparisons used two-tailed Wilcoxon tests in R. As stored in TCRdb, this immuneACCESS dataset retains in-frame rearrangements with V and J assigned. A fraction of the clones does not appear; measured against another copy, unresolved V genes explain less than half of the discrepancy, and the remainder lacks a known reason. The DNA was the basis for D and trimming; V, J and clone size are from that table. The sample table records 130,000 to 150,000 clones; about nine tenths of these occur just once. The ten largest clones add up to 4.1% of the sample.

This TCR came from a woman in her seventies with renal cell carcinoma. Sample: blood, taken from a patient whose treatment included radiotherapy and nephrectomy.

The CDR3 has the sequence CASSAPQGVGNTEAFF. Read as DNA, the sequence is TGTGCCAGCAGTGCCCCCCAGGGGGTGGGGAACACTGAAGCTTTCTTT. The chain is assembled from TRBV2 and TRBJ1-1, with 7 bases in between that match TRBD1. CDR1 SNHLY and CDR2 FYNNEI are derived from the germline V gene. V has 4 bases trimmed and J has 1 base trimmed; junction bases matching no gene number 9. Including the terminal cysteine and phenylalanine, the CDR3 comprises 16 residues. The read is trimmed to its CDR3 DNA, 48 bases read in frame from base 1.